The 17 T cell receptor beta chains reported below all come from one sample, sequenced in a study of blood T cell repertoires in COVID-19. Profiled with immunoSEQ multiplex PCR; TCRdb holds only in-frame clones, not every one. Of over 250,000 clones listed, 80% to 90% are singletons. Material for sequencing was peripheral blood. Receptors originate from a woman in her 70s with acute or convalescent COVID-19.

The rearrangement links TRBV5-1 to TRBJ1-1; no clear D. The CDR3 has 13 amino acids. Germline loops: CDR1 SGHRS, CDR2 YFSETQ. The germline V and J ends were trimmed by 4 bases and 8 bases, with 15 bases remaining between them. The CDR3 protein is CASSREMSEEAFF. The CDR3 nucleotides read TGCGCCAGCAGCAGGGAGATGTCTGAAGAAGCTTTCTTT.

The CDR3 loop reads CASSLGVGGETDTQYF. The DNA of the CDR3 is TGTGCCAGCAGCTTAGGCGTCGGGGGGGAAACAGATACGCAGTATTTT. The V gene is TRBV11-3, the J gene TRBJ2-3; 8 bases are shared with TRBD2. Germline lookup yields CDR1 SGHNT and CDR2 YENEEA. The CDR3 sequence is 16 residues long. V was pared by 1 base and J by 3 bases, with 6 bases of the junction left unmatched.

The chain's CDR3 is CASGLGQGNSPLHF. The CDR3 nucleotides read TGTGCTAGTGGTTTGGGACAGGGGAATTCACCCCTCCACTTT. The chain employs TRBV12-5 and TRBJ1-6; TRBD1 agrees at 8 bases. Germline CDR1 reads LGHNT; CDR2 reads FRNRAP. V shed 1 base, J shed 7 bases, and the junction held 0 bases outside the gene matches. The CDR3 runs 14 residues.

The chain recombines TRBV12-5 with TRBJ2-3; 8 bases match TRBD2. With 1 base clipped from V and 1 base from J, the junction kept 4 bases outside the gene matches. The CDR3 length is 16 residues. The germline V gene has CDR1 LGHNT and CDR2 FRNRAP. The CDR3 bases are TGTGCTAGTGGTTTGGCTTTAGCGGGGCGCACAGATACGCAGTATTTT. As protein: CASGLALAGRTDTQYF. Combining the CDR3 with reference TRBV12-5 and TRBJ2-3 gives the whole variable domain DARVTQTPRHKVTEMGQEVTMRCQPILGHNTVFWYRQTMMQGLELLAYFRNRAPLDDSGMPKDRFSAEMPDATLATLKIQPSEPRDSAVYFCASGLALAGRTDTQYFGPGTRLTVL.

This clone turned up a few times. This chain joins TRBV4-1 and TRBJ1-5, with 8 bases matching TRBD1. Germline CDR1 reads MGHRA; CDR2 reads YSYEKL. CDR3 length: 14 residues. Trimming removed 4 bases from V and 2 bases from J; junction bases left unmatched: 1. The CDR3 here is CASSLDRGNQPQHF. The CDR3 DNA follows: TGCGCCAGCAGCCTGGACAGGGGCAATCAGCCCCAGCATTTT.

V usage is TRBV4-1 and J usage is TRBJ1-6, with D unresolved. Trimming removed 2 bases at V and 8 bases at J, with 7 bases between. There are 13 residues in the CDR3. Germline loops: CDR1 MGHRA, CDR2 YSYEKL. For the CDR3, the DNA is TGCGCCAGCAGCCAAACAGCGGATTCACCCCTCCACTTT. Translated: CASSQTADSPLHF.

The chain uses TRBV24-1 and TRBJ2-3; 12 positions match TRBD2. Germline CDR1 is KGHDR and CDR2 is SFDVKD. V shed 4 bases, J shed 4 bases, and the junction held 8 bases outside the gene matches. The CDR3 runs 17 residues. CDR3 in amino acids: CATSDSTSGGTSDTQYF. In nucleotides, the CDR3 is TGTGCCACCAGTGACTCCACTAGCGGGGGGACCTCAGATACGCAGTATTTT.

The rearrangement links TRBV18 to TRBJ2-3; no reliable D call. With 6 bases removed from V and 4 bases from J, the gap between germline ends came to 14 bases. The germline CDR1 and CDR2 sequences are KGHSH and LQKENI. The CDR3 runs 14 residues. CDR3 loop: CASSPAARADTQYF. The DNA for the CDR3 is TGTGCCAGCTCCCCCGCGGCTCGGGCAGATACGCAGTATTTT.

CDR3 sequence reads: CASSAGTSGSWDIQYF. For the CDR3, the DNA is TGTGCCAGCAGTGCTGGGACTAGCGGGTCCTGGGACATTCAGTACTTC. The rearrangement uses TRBV2 and TRBJ2-4, with TRBD2 matching over 12 bases. This CDR3 region has 16 residues. V shed 4 bases and J 8 bases; nucleotides not matched to a gene: 9. Germline V gene sequence: CDR1 SNHLY, CDR2 FYNNEI. Combining the CDR3 with reference TRBV2 and TRBJ2-4 gives the whole variable domain EPEVTQTPSHQVTQMGQEVILRCVPISNHLYFYWYRQILGQKVEFLVSFYNNEISEKSEIFDDQFSVERPDGSNFTLKIRSTKLEDSAMYFCASSAGTSGSWDIQYFGAGTRLSVL.

This chain uses TRBV6-6 with TRBJ1-1; D unclear. The V and J ends lost 2 bases and 1 base respectively, with 5 bases between them. The CDR3 is 13 residues long. The germline V gene encodes CDR1 MNHNY and CDR2 SVGAGI (reference sequence). CDR3 in amino acids: CASSYRQNTEAFF. CDR3 nucleotides: TGTGCCAGCAGTTACAGACAGAACACTGAAGCTTTCTTT.

The J gene is TRBJ2-1, the V gene TRBV7-3; D is possibly TRBD1 (5 bases). The CDR3 has 14 amino acids. Germline CDR1 SGHTA, CDR2 FQGTGA. The V gene lost 2 bases and the J gene lost 9 bases, with 14 bases spanning the gap. The CDR3: CASSLAQGTGEQFF. The DNA of the CDR3 is TGTGCCAGCAGCTTAGCCCAGGGCACGGGTGAGCAGTTCTTC.

The J gene is TRBJ1-1, the V gene TRBV7-8, with D uncertain. The V gene lost 8 bases and the J gene lost 0 bases, with 10 bases spanning the gap. The CDR3 sequence is 13 residues long. CDR1 is SGHVS, CDR2 FQNEAQ, per germline. The CDR3 nucleotides read TGTGCCAGCGGCCCAGTGGTGAACACTGAAGCTTTCTTT. This sequence encodes CASGPVVNTEAFF.

V and J are TRBV5-4 and TRBJ2-1, with 10 bases identical to TRBD2. CDR3 length: 17 amino acids. Trimming took 7 bases from V and 0 from J; bases not matched to a gene: 10. Germline V gene sequence: CDR1 SGHNT, CDR2 YYREEE (reference sequence). The CDR3 DNA reads TGTGCCAGCCGGGCCGGGACTAGCGTGAGCTCCTACAATGAGCAGTTCTTC. Its translation: CASRAGTSVSSYNEQFF. Full variable domain (missing parts from reference TRBV5-4 and TRBJ2-1): ETGVTQSPTHLIKTRGQQVTLRCSSQSGHNTVSWYQQALGQGPQFIFQYYREEENGRGNFPPRFSGLQFPNYSSELNVNALELDDSALYLCASRAGTSVSSYNEQFFGPGTRLTVL.

The CDR3, as DNA: TGTGCCAGCAGTGATCCTTGGGGGAGGGTAACCTACAATGAGCAGTTCTTC. It encodes CASSDPWGRVTYNEQFF. The chain joins TRBV2 to TRBJ2-1; 7 bases agree with TRBD2. Germline-derived CDR1 and CDR2 are SNHLY and FYNNEI. The CDR3 length is 17 residues. Germline trimming cut 3 bases from V and 2 bases from J; bases unmatched to any gene: 10.

On this clone: Other DNA sequences within the sample encode an identical CDR3. This rearrangement joins TRBV2 to TRBJ2-5; D gene ambiguous. The germline V gene encodes CDR1 SNHLY and CDR2 FYNNEI. Trimming took off 4 bases at V and 4 bases at J, with 4 bases between the two ends. This CDR3 region has 11 residues. In nucleotides, the CDR3 is TGTGCCAGCAGTGGCGGAGAGACCCAGTACTTC. This gives the protein CASSGGETQYF.

The chain joins TRBV6-2 or TRBV6-3 to TRBJ2-3; TRBD2 matches 10 bases. CDR3 size: 18 residues. CDR1 MNHEY and CDR2 SVGEGT come from the germline V gene. J was trimmed by 2 bases and V by 2 bases; bases with no gene match: 10. CDR3 nucleotide sequence: TGTGCCAGCAGTTACCCGGAGGGACTAGCGCAAGCCACAGATACGCAGTATTTT. It encodes CASSYPEGLAQATDTQYF.

The genes are TRBV2 and TRBJ2-1; 7 bases agree with TRBD2. Germline assignment: CDR1 SNHLY and CDR2 FYNNEI. Unmatched junction bases numbered 12, after V lost 7 bases and J lost 12 bases. There are 13 residues in the CDR3. This CDR3 is CASKAGQQNGQFF. DNA of the CDR3: TGTGCCAGCAAAGCGGGGCAGCAAAACGGGCAGTTCTTC.